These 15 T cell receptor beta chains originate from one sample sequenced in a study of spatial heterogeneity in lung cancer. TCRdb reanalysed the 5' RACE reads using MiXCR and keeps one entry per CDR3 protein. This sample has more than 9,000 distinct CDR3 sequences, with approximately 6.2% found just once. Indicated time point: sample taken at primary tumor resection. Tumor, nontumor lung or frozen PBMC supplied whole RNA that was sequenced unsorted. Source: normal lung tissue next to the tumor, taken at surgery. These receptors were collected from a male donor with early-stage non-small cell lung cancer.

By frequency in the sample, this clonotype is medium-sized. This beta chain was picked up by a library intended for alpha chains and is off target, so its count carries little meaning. The CDR3 coding sequence is TGCGCCAGCAGCTTGGATCAGGGAACTCAGCCCCAGCATTTT. Protein: CASSLDQGTQPQHF. The chain carries TRBV5-1 and TRBJ1-5; D possibly corresponds to TRBD1 (5 bases). This CDR3 is built from 14 residues. Germline V gives CDR1 SGHRS, CDR2 YFSETQ. The V end was cut by 0 bases, the J end by 6 bases, with 10 bases between.

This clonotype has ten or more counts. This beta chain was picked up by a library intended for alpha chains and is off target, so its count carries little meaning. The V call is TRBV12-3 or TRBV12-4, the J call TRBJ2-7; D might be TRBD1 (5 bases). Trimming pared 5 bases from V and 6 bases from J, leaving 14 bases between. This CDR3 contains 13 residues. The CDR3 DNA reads TGTGCCAGCAGTCGAACCCAGGGATCCGAGCAGTACTTC. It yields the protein CASSRTQGSEQYF.

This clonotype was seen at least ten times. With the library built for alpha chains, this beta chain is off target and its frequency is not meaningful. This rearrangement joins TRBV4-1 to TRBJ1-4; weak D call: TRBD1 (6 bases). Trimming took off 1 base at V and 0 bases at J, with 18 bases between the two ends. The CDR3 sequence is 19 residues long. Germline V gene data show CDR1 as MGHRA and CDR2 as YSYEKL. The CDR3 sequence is CASSQVLPGGLTTNEKLFF. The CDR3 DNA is TGCGCCAGCAGCCAAGTCCTTCCCGGGGGGCTAACAACTAATGAAAAACTGTTTTTT.

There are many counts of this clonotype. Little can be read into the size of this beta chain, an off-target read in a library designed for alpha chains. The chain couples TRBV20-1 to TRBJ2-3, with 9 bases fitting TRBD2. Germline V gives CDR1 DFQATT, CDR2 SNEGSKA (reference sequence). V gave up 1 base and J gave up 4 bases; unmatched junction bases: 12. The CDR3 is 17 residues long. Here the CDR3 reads CSARVWLAGTGADTQYF. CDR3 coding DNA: TGCAGTGCTAGAGTTTGGCTAGCGGGGACGGGTGCAGATACGCAGTATTTT.

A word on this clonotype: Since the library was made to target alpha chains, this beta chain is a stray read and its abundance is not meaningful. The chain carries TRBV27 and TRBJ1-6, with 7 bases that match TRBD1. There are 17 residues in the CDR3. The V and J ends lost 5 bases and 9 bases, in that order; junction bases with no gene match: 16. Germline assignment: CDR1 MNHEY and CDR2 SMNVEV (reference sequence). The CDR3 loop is CASSLRTGAVLTSPLHF. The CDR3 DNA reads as TGTGCCAGCAGTCTTAGGACAGGAGCCGTGTTAACTTCACCCCTCCACTTT.

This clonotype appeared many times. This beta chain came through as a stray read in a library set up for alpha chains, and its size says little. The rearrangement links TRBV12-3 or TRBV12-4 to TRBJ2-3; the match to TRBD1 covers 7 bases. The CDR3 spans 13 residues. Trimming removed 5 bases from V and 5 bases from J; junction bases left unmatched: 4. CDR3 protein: CASSETGEDTQYF. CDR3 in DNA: TGTGCCAGCAGTGAAACAGGGGAAGATACGCAGTATTTT.

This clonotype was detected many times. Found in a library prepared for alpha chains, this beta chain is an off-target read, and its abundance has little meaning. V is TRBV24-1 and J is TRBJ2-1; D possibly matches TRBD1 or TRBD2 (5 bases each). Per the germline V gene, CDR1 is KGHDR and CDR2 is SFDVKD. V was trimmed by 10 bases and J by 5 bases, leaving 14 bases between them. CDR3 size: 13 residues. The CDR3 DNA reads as TGTGCCACAAACCGGGACGGACACAATGAGCAGTTCTTC. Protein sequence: CATNRDGHNEQFF.

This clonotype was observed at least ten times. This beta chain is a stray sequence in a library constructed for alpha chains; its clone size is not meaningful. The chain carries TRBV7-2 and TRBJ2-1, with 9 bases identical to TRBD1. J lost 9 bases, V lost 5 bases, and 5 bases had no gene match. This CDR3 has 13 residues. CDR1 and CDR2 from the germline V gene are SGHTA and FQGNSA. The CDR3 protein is CASSLGQGTEQFF. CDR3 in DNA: TGTGCCAGCAGCCTGGGACAGGGAACTGAGCAGTTCTTC.

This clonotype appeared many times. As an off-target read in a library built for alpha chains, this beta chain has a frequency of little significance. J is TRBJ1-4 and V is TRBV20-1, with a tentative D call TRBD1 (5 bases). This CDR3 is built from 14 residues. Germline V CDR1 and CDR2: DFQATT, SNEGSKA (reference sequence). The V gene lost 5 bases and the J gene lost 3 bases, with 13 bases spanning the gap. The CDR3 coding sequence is TGCAGTGCTCAGGTCGGGGGGTCTAATGAAAAACTGTTTTTT. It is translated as CSAQVGGSNEKLFF.

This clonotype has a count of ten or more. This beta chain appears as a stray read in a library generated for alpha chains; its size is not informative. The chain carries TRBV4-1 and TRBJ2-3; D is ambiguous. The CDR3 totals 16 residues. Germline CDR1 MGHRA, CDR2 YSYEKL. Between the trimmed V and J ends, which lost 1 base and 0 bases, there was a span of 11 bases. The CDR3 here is CASSQGAIPSTDTQYF. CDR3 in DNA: TGCGCCAGCAGCCAAGGGGCTATTCCTAGCACAGATACGCAGTATTTT.

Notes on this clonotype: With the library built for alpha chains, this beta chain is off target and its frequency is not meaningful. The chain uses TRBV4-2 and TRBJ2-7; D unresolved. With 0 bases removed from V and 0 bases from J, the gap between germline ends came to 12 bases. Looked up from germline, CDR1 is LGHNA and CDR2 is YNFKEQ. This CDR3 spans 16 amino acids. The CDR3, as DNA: TGTGCCAGCAGCCAAGATAGGAACGACAACTCCTACGAGCAGTACTTC. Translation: CASSQDRNDNSYEQYF.

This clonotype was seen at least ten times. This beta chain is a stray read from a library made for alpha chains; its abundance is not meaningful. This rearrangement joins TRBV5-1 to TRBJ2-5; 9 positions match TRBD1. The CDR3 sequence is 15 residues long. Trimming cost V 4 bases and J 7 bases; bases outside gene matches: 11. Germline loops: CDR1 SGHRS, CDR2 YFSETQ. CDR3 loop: CASSKGQGRVGTQYF. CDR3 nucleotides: TGCGCCAGCAGCAAAGGACAGGGGAGGGTCGGGACCCAGTACTTC.

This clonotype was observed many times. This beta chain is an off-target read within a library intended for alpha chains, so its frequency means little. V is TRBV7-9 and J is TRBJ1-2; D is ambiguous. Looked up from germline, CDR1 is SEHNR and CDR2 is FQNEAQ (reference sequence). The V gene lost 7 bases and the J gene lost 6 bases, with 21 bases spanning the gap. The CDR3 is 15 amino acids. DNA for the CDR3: TGTGCCAGCAACCTCCCCCCCGGCACAACCCATGGCTACACCTTC. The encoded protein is CASNLPPGTTHGYTF. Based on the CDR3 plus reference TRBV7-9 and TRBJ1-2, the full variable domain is DTGVSQNPRHKITKRGQNVTFRCDPISEHNRLYWYRQTLGQGPEFLTYFQNEAQLEKSRLLSDRFSAERPKGSFSTLEIQRTEQGDSAMYLCASNLPPGTTHGYTFGSGTRLTVV.

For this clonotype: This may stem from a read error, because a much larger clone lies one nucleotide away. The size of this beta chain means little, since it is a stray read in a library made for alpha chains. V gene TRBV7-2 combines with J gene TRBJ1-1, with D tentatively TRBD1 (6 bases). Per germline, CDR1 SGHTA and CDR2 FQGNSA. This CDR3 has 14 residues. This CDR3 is CVSSVNREYTEAFF. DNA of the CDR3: TGTGTCAGCAGCGTTAACAGGGAGTACACTGAAGCTTTCTTT.

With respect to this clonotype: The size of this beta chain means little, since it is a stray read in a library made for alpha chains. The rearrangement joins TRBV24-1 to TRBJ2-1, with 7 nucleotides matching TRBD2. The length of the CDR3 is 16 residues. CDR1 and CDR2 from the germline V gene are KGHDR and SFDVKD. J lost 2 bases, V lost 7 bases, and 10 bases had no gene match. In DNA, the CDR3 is TGTGCCACCAGCACAATTGCTAGCGGAACCTACAATGAGCAGTTCTTC. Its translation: CATSTIASGTYNEQFF.